This section outlines one TCR beta chain sequence together with its context. The record originates from a study of identifying expanded T cells in peripheral blood. Germline loops: CDR1 SGHAT, CDR2 FQDESV (reference sequence). V lost 4 bases to trimming and J lost 1 base; unmatched junction nucleotides: 8. This CDR3 comprises 16 residues. Collection occurred without any documented infections or immune events in donors. TCRdb's copy holds only in-frame clones and misses some; the assay was immunoSEQ multiplex PCR. The sample holds more than 85,000 clones; about 87% are singletons and the top ten take 7% to 9%.

The J gene is TRBJ2-5, the V gene TRBV11-1; 8 bases fit TRBD2. The sequencing input was blood. The receptor was derived from a person between 18 and 70 years old in good health. The CDR3 sequence is CASSSGAGGFQETQYF. CDR3 nucleotides: TGTGCCAGCAGCTCCGGGGCGGGGGGTTTCCAAGAGACCCAGTACTTC.